This is a list of T cell receptor beta chains from one sample in a study of T cell responses to AZD1222 COVID-19 vaccine. Method: immunoSEQ multiplex PCR; TCRdb's copy keeps in-frame clones and lacks some. The repertoire holds around 100,000 clones, with 80% to 90% as singletons. The sample here was peripheral blood, taken on day 0 of AZD1222 vaccination. The receptors shown here come from an adult in good health. CDR3s include the opening cysteine and the closing phenylalanine or tryptophan. A D gene is named only where the DNA matches it firmly. Where a row states a size, it is once, few, many or the class of an expanded clone; other rows omit it.

>TRBV4-3|-|TRBJ2-7|once
TGCGCCAGCAGCCAAGAATCCTACGCTACGGTGCAGTACTTC
CASSQESYATVQYF
>TRBV23-1|-|TRBJ1-2|-
TGCGCCAGCAGTACCCATGGCTACACCTTC
CASSTHGYTF
>TRBV7-2|-|TRBJ2-7|-
TGTGCCAGCAGCTGGGGACTGGGGTCCTACGAGCAGTACTTC
CASSWGLGSYEQYF
>TRBV2|TRBD2|TRBJ2-5|-
TGTGCCAGCAGTGGCGGGACTAGCGGGGTCGTAACTCAAGAGACCCAGTACTTC
CASSGGTSGVVTQETQYF
>TRBV6-5|-|TRBJ1-5|-
TGTGCCAGCAGGGGAAGCAATCAGCCCCAGCATTTT
CASRGSNQPQHF
>TRBV3-1/TRBV3-2|-|TRBJ1-4|few
TGTGCCAGCAGCTTAAGGAGCCTTGCAGGGGAAAAACTGTTTTTT
CASSLRSLAGEKLFF
>TRBV3-1/TRBV3-2|TRBD1|TRBJ1-2|-
TGTGCCAGCAGCCTCGGGACAGGGGGCAGGAGCTATGGCTACACCTTC
CASSLGTGGRSYGYTF
>TRBV2|TRBD1|TRBJ1-1|-
TGTGCCAGCAGTACAGGGGGAGAGTTAGCTTTCTTT
CASSTGGELAFF
>TRBV2|TRBD2|TRBJ2-1|-
TGTGCCTGCCCCGGGACTAGCGCCCGCGGAGAGCAGTTCTTC
CACPGTSARGEQFF
>TRBV5-1|-|TRBJ2-3|-
TGCGCCAGCAGCTTGGGGCGACAATCAGATACGCAGTATTTT
CASSLGRQSDTQYF
>TRBV7-2|TRBD1|TRBJ1-2|once
TGTGCCAGCAGCTCGGGACAGGGGGATGGCTACACCTTC
CASSSGQGDGYTF
>TRBV6-1|-|TRBJ1-3|-
TGTGCCAGCAGTGAACGGCTTCCCGGCTCTGGAAACACCATATATTTT
CASSERLPGSGNTIYF
>TRBV27|-|TRBJ2-1|-
TGTGCCAGCAAAAAAACCCCCCACACGGTACAAAACAATGAGCAGTTCTTC
CASKKTPHTVQNNEQFF
>TRBV5-1|-|TRBJ2-1|-
TGCGCCAGCAGCTTGGACGCGGGGGCCTCCTACAATGAGCAGTTCTTC
CASSLDAGASYNEQFF
>TRBV12-3/TRBV12-4|-|TRBJ2-6|-
TGTGCCAGCACCCACTCTGGGGCCAACGTCCTGACTTTC
CASTHSGANVLTF
>TRBV28|-|TRBJ1-1|-
TGTGCCAGCCTTTCGAACACTGAAGCTTTCTTT
CASLSNTEAFF
>TRBV6-5|-|TRBJ2-4|-
TGTGCCAGCAGAGAGACAAGAAACATTCAGTACTTC
CASRETRNIQYF
>TRBV14|-|TRBJ2-1|-
TGTGCCAGCAGCCCACATTACAGGGAGGGCAATGAGCAGTTCTTC
CASSPHYREGNEQFF
>TRBV3-1/TRBV3-2|TRBD1|TRBJ1-2|-
TGTGCCAGCAGCCAATACCGGACAGGGGGATCTGGCTACACCTTC
CASSQYRTGGSGYTF
>TRBV3-1/TRBV3-2|-|TRBJ2-1|-
TGTGCCAGCAGCACATGGACAGCTAGCTCCTACAATGAGCAGTTCTTC
CASSTWTASSYNEQFF
>TRBV19|TRBD1|TRBJ1-2|-
TGTGCCAGTAGCCTGGGACAGGGGGACTATGGCTACACCTTC
CASSLGQGDYGYTF
>TRBV7-9|-|TRBJ1-1|-
TGTGCCAGCAGCATTAGCGGGGTGTCGAGCACTGAAGCTTTCTTT
CASSISGVSSTEAFF
>TRBV6-5|-|TRBJ1-1|-
TGTGCCAGCAGTTACTCAGCTAACAGACTAGAAGCTTTCTTT
CASSYSANRLEAFF
>TRBV10-3|-|TRBJ2-7|-
TGTGCCATCAGCAAGGATCCCTACGAGCAGTACTTC
CAISKDPYEQYF
>TRBV7-3|-|TRBJ2-4|-
TGTGCCAGCAGCGCCGCTGGGACCACCCCCAAAAACATTCAGTACTTC
CASSAAGTTPKNIQYF
>TRBV27|-|TRBJ1-1|-
TGTGCCAGCAGCCCCGGGGCAAACACTGAAGCTTTCTTT
CASSPGANTEAFF
>TRBV25-1|TRBD1|TRBJ1-4|-
TGTGCCAGCAGTGGACAGGGGGGAGTTGAAAAACTGTTTTTT
CASSGQGGVEKLFF
>TRBV7-8|TRBD2|TRBJ2-1|-
TGTGCCAGCAGCCAGCCTAGCGGAGGAGTCAATGAGCAGTTCTTC
CASSQPSGGVNEQFF
>TRBV18|-|TRBJ1-1|-
TGTGCCAGCTCACCACCGGGTCGACAGACTGAAGCTTTCTTT
CASSPPGRQTEAFF
>TRBV3-1/TRBV3-2|TRBD1|TRBJ1-2|once
TGTGCCAGCAGCGAAGGACAGGGGGGCTATGGCTACACCTTC
CASSEGQGGYGYTF
>TRBV7-8|-|TRBJ1-1|many
TGTGCCAGCAGCTCAGAGGTGGCCTTTGGATTAACTGAAGCTTTCTTT
CASSSEVAFGLTEAFF
>TRBV12-5|-|TRBJ1-2|-
TGTGCTAGTGGTTTGGACCTAAGGGGCTACACCTTC
CASGLDLRGYTF
>TRBV3-1/TRBV3-2|-|TRBJ2-5|-
TGTGCCAGCAGCACCCTACGGGCGGGGGCCAAAATGGAGACCCAGTACTTC
CASSTLRAGAKMETQYF
>TRBV4-1|-|TRBJ2-1|-
TGCGCCAGCAGCCATGACCACTACAATGAGCAGTTCTTC
CASSHDHYNEQFF
>TRBV30|-|TRBJ2-1|-
TGTGCCTGGAGTGGGGGATTCAACAATGAGCAGTTCTTC
CAWSGGFNNEQFF
>TRBV21-1|-|TRBJ2-5|-
TGTGCCAGCAGCCCCGACGGAAAGACCCAGTACTTC
CASSPDGKTQYF
>TRBV28|TRBD1|TRBJ1-1|-
TGTGCCAGCAGTCCATTTCACCATTTACAGGGGGCGGCTGAAGCTTTCTTT
CASSPFHHLQGAAEAFF
>TRBV6-6|-|TRBJ1-1|-
TGTGCCAGCAGAATAACGGGTCGGGAGAACACTGAAGCTTTCTTT
CASRITGRENTEAFF
>TRBV6-5|-|TRBJ2-7|-
TGTGCCAGCAGTTACTCGAGGGGCGAGCAGTACTTC
CASSYSRGEQYF
>TRBV11-3|-|TRBJ2-1|-
TGTGCCAGCAGCTTAGAAAGCGGGTGGCCTTCCAATGAGCAGTTCTTC
CASSLESGWPSNEQFF
>TRBV10-3|TRBD1|TRBJ1-2|-
TGTGCCGTCCAAATGGGACAGGGAATTGGGGGCTACACCTTC
CAVQMGQGIGGYTF
>TRBV9|-|TRBJ2-7|-
TGTGCCAGCAGCCCACGTATAGGGCGGTATGACGAGCAGTACTTC
CASSPRIGRYDEQYF
>TRBV18|-|TRBJ1-2|-
TGTGCCAGCTCACCGAGGCGAACAAACTATGGCTACACCTTC
CASSPRRTNYGYTF
>TRBV4-1|-|TRBJ1-3|-
TGCGCCAGCAGCCAAGGCTCCGACCCGAGGTCTCTGTCTGGAAACACCATATATTTT
CASSQGSDPRSLSGNTIYF
>TRBV19|TRBD1|TRBJ1-1|-
TGTGCCAGTAGTATGCTGGGGACAGGCAACACTGAAGCTTTCTTT
CASSMLGTGNTEAFF
>TRBV6-4|-|TRBJ2-3|medium-sized
TGTGCCAGCAGTGAGGGGCCAGAGGCTACGCAGTATTTT
CASSEGPEATQYF
>TRBV7-2|TRBD1|TRBJ1-2|-
TGTGCCAGCAGCTCACAGGGGGACGACTATGGCTACACCTTC
CASSSQGDDYGYTF
>TRBV19|-|TRBJ1-5|once
TGTGCCAGTAGTATAGGCAGGGAAGTTGGTAATCAGCCCCAGCATTTT
CASSIGREVGNQPQHF
>TRBV5-8|-|TRBJ2-4|-
TGTGCCAGCAGCTTCTCTTCTTTAACCAAAAACATTCAGTACTTC
CASSFSSLTKNIQYF
>TRBV3-1/TRBV3-2|TRBD2|TRBJ2-1|-
TGTGCCAGCAGAGAGCGGGGGGGCCGCAATGAGCAGTTCTTC
CASRERGGRNEQFF
>TRBV7-9|-|TRBJ2-5|-
TGTGCCAGCAGCTTAGCGGGGGACCGAGGGGGGACCCAGTACTTC
CASSLAGDRGGTQYF
>TRBV27|-|TRBJ2-7|-
TGTGCCAGCAGAGGAGGGGGGGGGAATTACGAGCAGTACTTC
CASRGGGGNYEQYF
>TRBV3-1/TRBV3-2|-|TRBJ2-3|once
TGTGCCAGCAGCCCCACGGGAGGGGGCTACGCCAGTACGCAGTATTTT
CASSPTGGGYASTQYF
>TRBV24-1|-|TRBJ2-1|-
TGTGCCACCAGTGACCTCGACGGTCGAAGCTCCTACAATGAGCAGTTCTTC
CATSDLDGRSSYNEQFF
>TRBV6-4|TRBD1|TRBJ2-2|-
TGTGCCGCCTACAGGGGGCGCTTACCCCTTCACACCGGGGAGCTGTTTTTT
CAAYRGRLPLHTGELFF